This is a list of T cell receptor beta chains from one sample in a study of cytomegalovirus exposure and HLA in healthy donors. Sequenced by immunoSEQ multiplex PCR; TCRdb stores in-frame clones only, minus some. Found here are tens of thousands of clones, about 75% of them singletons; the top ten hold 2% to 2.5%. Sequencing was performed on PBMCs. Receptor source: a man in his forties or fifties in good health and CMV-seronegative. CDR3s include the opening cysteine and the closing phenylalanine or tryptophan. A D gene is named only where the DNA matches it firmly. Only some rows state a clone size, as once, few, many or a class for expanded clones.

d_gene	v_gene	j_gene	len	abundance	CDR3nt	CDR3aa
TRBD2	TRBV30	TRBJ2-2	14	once	TGTGCCTGGAATAGCGGGACGAACACCGGGGAGCTGTTTTTT	CAWNSGTNTGELFF
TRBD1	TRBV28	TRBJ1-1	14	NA	TGTGCCAGCAGTTTACCGACAGGGATCGCTGAAGCTTTCTTT	CASSLPTGIAEAFF
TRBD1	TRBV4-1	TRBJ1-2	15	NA	TGCGCCAGCAGCCAACTGTCCGACAGGGTAGATGGCTACACCTTC	CASSQLSDRVDGYTF
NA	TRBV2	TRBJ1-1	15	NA	TGTGCCAGCAGCACCACTTCCGACAGGAACACTGAAGCTTTCTTT	CASSTTSDRNTEAFF
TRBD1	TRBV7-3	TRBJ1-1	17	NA	TGTGCCAGCAGCTTAACGGGGGCGGGTACAGGGGGCACTGAAGCTTTCTTT	CASSLTGAGTGGTEAFF
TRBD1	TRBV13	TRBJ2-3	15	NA	TGTGCCAGCAGCTCCAGGGGGCGATTGCTGGATACGCAGTATTTT	CASSSRGRLLDTQYF
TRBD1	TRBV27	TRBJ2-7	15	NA	TGTGCCAGCAGCCTACCGGGACAGGGGGCACACGAGCAGTACTTC	CASSLPGQGAHEQYF
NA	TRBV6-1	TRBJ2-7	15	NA	TGTGCCAGCAGTGAAGGCAGGGGAAGGTCCTACGAGCAGTACTTC	CASSEGRGRSYEQYF
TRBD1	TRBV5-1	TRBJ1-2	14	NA	TGCGCCAGCAGCCCCGGGACAGCGAACTATGGCTACACCTTC	CASSPGTANYGYTF
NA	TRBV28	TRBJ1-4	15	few	TGTGCCAGCAGTTCCCCCCGCGGGATTGATGAAAAACTGTTTTTT	CASSSPRGIDEKLFF
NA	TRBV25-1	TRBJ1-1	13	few	TGTGCCAGCAGTGATTTCAAGAACACTGAAGCTTTCTTT	CASSDFKNTEAFF
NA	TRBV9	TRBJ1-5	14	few	TGTGCCAGCAGCGGAGGCACTGACAGCCAGCCCCAGCATTTT	CASSGGTDSQPQHF
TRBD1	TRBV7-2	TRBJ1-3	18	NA	TGTGCCAGCAGCCTAGCCTCGGACAGGGGAAGGACTGGAAACACCATATATTTT	CASSLASDRGRTGNTIYF
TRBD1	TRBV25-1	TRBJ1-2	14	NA	TGTGCCAGCAGTGCAAGACAGGGCAACTATGGCTACACCTTC	CASSARQGNYGYTF
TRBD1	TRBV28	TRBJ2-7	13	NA	TGTGCCAGCAGTTTCCAGGGGGCAGGGGAGCAGTACTTC	CASSFQGAGEQYF
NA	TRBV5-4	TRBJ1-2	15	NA	TGTGCCAGCAGCTTGGGAGCCCTCGGGGACTATGGCTACACCTTC	CASSLGALGDYGYTF
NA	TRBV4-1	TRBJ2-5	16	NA	TGCGCCAGCAGCCAAGAGCCCAGGACGGGGCAAGAGACCCAGTACTTC	CASSQEPRTGQETQYF
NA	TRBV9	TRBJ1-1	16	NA	TGTGCCAGCAGCGTAGAGGGAACAGGGATGAACACTGAAGCTTTCTTT	CASSVEGTGMNTEAFF
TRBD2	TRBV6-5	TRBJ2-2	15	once	TGTGCCAGCAGGAGACTAGCCGGTCCACCCGGGGAGCTGTTTTTT	CASRRLAGPPGELFF
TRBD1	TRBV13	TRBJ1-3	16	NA	TGTGCCAGCAGCTCCAGACAGGGGAGCTCTGGAAACACCATATATTTT	CASSSRQGSSGNTIYF
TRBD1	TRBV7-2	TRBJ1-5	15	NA	TGTGCCAGCAGCCCGAGAGGGGGCCCCAATCAGCCCCAGCATTTT	CASSPRGGPNQPQHF
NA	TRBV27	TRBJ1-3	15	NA	TGTGCCAGCAGTTTAGGCACAAACTCTGGAAACACCATATATTTT	CASSLGTNSGNTIYF
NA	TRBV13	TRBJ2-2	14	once	TGTGCCAGCAGCTTGACAGGGAACACCGGGGAGCTGTTTTTT	CASSLTGNTGELFF
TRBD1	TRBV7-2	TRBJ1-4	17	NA	TGTGCCAGCAGCTTAGCTTGGGACAGAGTGACTAATGAAAAACTGTTTTTT	CASSLAWDRVTNEKLFF
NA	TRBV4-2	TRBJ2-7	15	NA	TGTGCCAGCAGCCAAGATCAGGATTATTCCTACGAGCAGTACTTC	CASSQDQDYSYEQYF
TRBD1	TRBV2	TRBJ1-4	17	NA	TGTGCCAGCAGCGCCGGGACAGCCAGTACAACTAATGAAAAACTGTTTTTT	CASSAGTASTTNEKLFF
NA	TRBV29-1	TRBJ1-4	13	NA	TGCAGCGTTGAAGTAGGCAGGGTTGAAAAACTGTTTTTT	CSVEVGRVEKLFF
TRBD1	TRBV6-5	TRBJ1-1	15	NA	TGTGCCAGCAGTTCCACCGACAGGGGGCAAGCTGAAGCTTTCTTT	CASSSTDRGQAEAFF